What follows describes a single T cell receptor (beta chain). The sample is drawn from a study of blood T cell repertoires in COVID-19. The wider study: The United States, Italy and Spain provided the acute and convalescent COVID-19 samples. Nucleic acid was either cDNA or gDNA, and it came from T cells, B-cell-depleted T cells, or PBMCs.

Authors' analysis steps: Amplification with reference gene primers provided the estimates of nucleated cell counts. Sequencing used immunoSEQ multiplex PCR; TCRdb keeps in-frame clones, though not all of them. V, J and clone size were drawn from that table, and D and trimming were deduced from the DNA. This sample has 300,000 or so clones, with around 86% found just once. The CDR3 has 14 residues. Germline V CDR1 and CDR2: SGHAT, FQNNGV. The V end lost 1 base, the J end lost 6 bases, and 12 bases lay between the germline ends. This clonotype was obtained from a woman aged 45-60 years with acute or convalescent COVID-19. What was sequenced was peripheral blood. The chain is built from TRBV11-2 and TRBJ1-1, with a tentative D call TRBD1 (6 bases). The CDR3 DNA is TGTGCCAGCAGCTTAGCGGGGGGCATCCCTGAAGCTTTCTTT. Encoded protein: CASSLAGGIPEAFF. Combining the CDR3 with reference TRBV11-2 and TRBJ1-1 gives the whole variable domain EAGVAQSPRYKIIEKRQSVAFWCNPISGHATLYWYQQILGQGPKLLIQFQNNGVVDDSQLPKDRFSAERLKGVDSTLKIQPAKLEDSAVYLCASSLAGGIPEAFFGQGTRLTVV.